This T cell receptor beta chain was sequenced in a study of blood T cells in healthy people across ages. Study results and caveats: Significant beta diversity loss was already apparent by age about 39, declining roughly linearly.

The CDR3 has 15 amino acids. Trimming took 1 base from V and 3 from J; bases not matched to a gene: 5. Germline V gene data show CDR1 as SGHRS and CDR2 as YFSETQ. A sample-barcoded 5' primer and a J-beta primer mix were used in a second PCR of roughly 7 to 12 cycles. Each TCR beta cDNA got a 12-nucleotide random molecular identifier. TCRdb redid the calling of the 5' RACE reads with MiXCR, one entry per CDR3 protein. Of some 1,800,000 distinct CDR3 sequences in the sample, around 40% were seen once. Concerning this clonotype itself: What it binds is not known.

The clonotype originates from a human donor in good health. The source material was blood. The V call is TRBV5-1, the J call TRBJ2-3; 7 bases are a match to TRBD2. CDR3 DNA: TGCGCCAGCAGCTTGCAGGCGGGGGTGACAGATACGCAGTATTTT. It translates to CASSLQAGVTDTQYF.